This TCR beta chain was identified during a study of PD-1 blockade in mismatch repair-deficient tumors. Study as a whole: Patients had about a dozen mismatch repair-deficient cancer types, all previously treated and progressing.

Points on this clone: Its antigen is currently unknown.

Germline V lookup: CDR1 MGHRA, CDR2 YSYEKL. After removal of 2 bases from V and 8 bases from J, the junction contained 5 bases not matched to a gene. The CDR3 consists of 14 residues. Study results and limitations: Tumor-resident clones, often undetectable pretreatment in blood, expanded then contracted after pembrolizumab.

Sequencing used immunoSEQ multiplex PCR; TCRdb keeps in-frame clones, though not all of them. The sample has 130,000 or so clones, about 88% seen once; the top ten hold roughly 14%. Mismatch repair deficiency was confirmed in all patients, by PCR or immunohistochemistry. TCRs were sequenced from a few patients responding to pembrolizumab. The input for sequencing was peripheral blood, taken 44 weeks after starting pembrolizumab. This receptor was identified in an adult with mismatch repair-deficient cancer. The rearrangement uses TRBV4-1 and TRBJ2-7, with 11 bases aligning to TRBD2. The CDR3 is CASSQSGTSGKQYF. The DNA for the CDR3 is TGCGCCAGCAGCCAATCCGGGACTAGCGGAAAGCAGTACTTC.